The present entry profiles one T cell receptor (beta chain) with its context. The antigen this receptor binds is unknown. Within one base of it there is no much larger clone, and no base qualities were kept. This record belongs to a study of shared clonotypes between healthy human individuals (dated by TCRdb to the early 2020s). For the study in its entirety: A few men and two women, aged 18 to 49 years, made up the cohort. To increase sequencing depth and limit assay-specific biases, TCR repertoire library preparation and sequencing were carried out by different laboratories using diverse techniques. The study deeply sequenced blood TCR repertoires of about 5 healthy adults to estimate repertoire size and the extent of clonotype sharing between individuals. Each donor's leukapheresis produced roughly between roughly 0.94 and 9.5 billion PBMCs.

General findings and caveats noted by the study authors: Sampling was restricted to blood, and TCR repertoires in tissue are likely to differ from TCR repertoires in blood. Based on pairwise subsampling, the degree of clonotype sharing among donors was expected to be affected by sequencing depth. The genetic and exposure-history diversity represented was limited by the small number of donors.

Healthy HIV-negative adults with no recently reported acute infections or vaccinations were included as donors. Every donor was a Caucasian adult living in Nashville, Tennessee, USA. For unsorted samples, some 100 million PBMCs were counted, and genomic DNA was extracted using the QIAamp DNA Blood Mini kit. Blood was collected by leukapheresis, and PBMCs were isolated by Ficoll-Histopaque density gradient centrifugation and then cryopreserved in liquid nitrogen vapor phase. TCR CDR3 regions were amplified from genomic DNA by multiplex PCR using the deep immunoSEQ assay. Genomic DNA extracted from each cell subset was distributed evenly over all wells of several immunoSEQ 96-well plates, and each plate served as one replicate. Each replicate PCR for unsorted PBMC received roughly 290 ng genomic DNA, equal to about 30,000 T cell genomes. Unsorted PBMC genomic DNA was sequenced across ten immunoSEQ deep assay plates. Purified libraries were quantified with a Qubit 3.0 fluorometer, sized on a Bioanalyzer 2100, and re-quantified with the KAPA Library Quantification kit. Every immunoSEQ 96-well plate was sequenced on a separate single-read 150-cycle Illumina NextSeq 550 flow cell. In the authors' own workflow: Because the immunoSEQ output held only junctional sequences and lacked quality scores, the filtering could not match the filtering applied to full-length reads. To assign V/J genes and CDR3, sequences were annotated against IMGT germline references using PyIR, a Python wrapper for IgBLAST v1.9. Reads were filtered out if the reads had weak V/J assignments (E-value above 1e-6), no CDR3, stop codons, out-of-frame junctions, or ambiguous translated residues. V3J clonotypes were defined by identical inferred V gene, J gene, and CDR3 amino acid sequence. To compute the percentage overlap between repertoires, the number of shared unique clonotypes was divided by the size of the smaller repertoire. Three approaches were used to assess repertoire richness: RTK rarefaction, the Chao1 estimator, and Recon v2.1 estimates of unobserved clonotypes. TCRdb limited this immuneACCESS table to in-frame rearrangements with V and J called. A share of clones is missing; checked studies link under half to unresolved V genes, and the rest is unexplained. That table is the source of V, J and clone size, and D and trimming were worked out from the DNA. The sample table lists 470,000 or so clones, 70% to 80% of them with a count of one. The ten largest clonotypes hold 12% of the sample.

The TCR was taken from a woman in her forties in good health. Some clones in this sample may be carry-over from other donors' samples. Sequencing was carried out using PBMCs.

The DNA sequence is given as TGCGCCAGCAGTCAATCAGATAGTTCTGGGGAGGGTACAGATACGCAGTATTTT. It encodes CASSQSDSSGEGTDTQYF. The chain links TRBV23-1 with TRBJ2-3; TRBD2 lines up with 7 middle nucleotides. TRBV23-1 is given ORF status, its function remaining uncertain. The CDR3, cysteine through phenylalanine, is 18 amino acids long. CDR3 DNA is the only sequence kept; it has 54 bases, read in frame from the first base. Trimming leaves V shorter by 0 bases and J shorter by 3 bases, with the junction holding 12 bases beyond the gene matches.